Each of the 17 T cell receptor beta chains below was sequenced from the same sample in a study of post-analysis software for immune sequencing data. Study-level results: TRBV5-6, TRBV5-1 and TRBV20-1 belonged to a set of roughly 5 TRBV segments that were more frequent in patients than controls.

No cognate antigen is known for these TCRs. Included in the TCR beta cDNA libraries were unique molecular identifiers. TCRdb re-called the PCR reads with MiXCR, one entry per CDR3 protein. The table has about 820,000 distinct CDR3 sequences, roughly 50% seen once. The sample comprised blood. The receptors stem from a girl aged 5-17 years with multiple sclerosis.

This CDR3 reads CASSSTRANEQFF. Written as DNA, the CDR3 is TGTGCCAGCAGCTCAACTAGAGCCAATGAGCAGTTCTTC. The chain uses TRBV7-3 and TRBJ2-1, with D possibly being TRBD2 (5 bases). Germline CDR1 is SGHTA and CDR2 is FQGTGA. CDR3 length: 13 residues. V lost 4 bases and J lost 6, with 10 bases in between.

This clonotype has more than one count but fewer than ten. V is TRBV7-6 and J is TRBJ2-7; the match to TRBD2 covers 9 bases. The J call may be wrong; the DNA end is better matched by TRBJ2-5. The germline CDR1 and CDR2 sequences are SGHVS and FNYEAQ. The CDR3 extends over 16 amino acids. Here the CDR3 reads CASSGFAGGPPETQYF. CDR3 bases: TGTGCCAGCAGCGGATTTGCGGGAGGGCCGCCAGAGACCCAGTACTTC.

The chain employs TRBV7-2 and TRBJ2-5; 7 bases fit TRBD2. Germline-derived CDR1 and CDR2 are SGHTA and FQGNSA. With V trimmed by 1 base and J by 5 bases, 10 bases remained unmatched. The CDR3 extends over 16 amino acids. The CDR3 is CASSLGAGLGAETQYF. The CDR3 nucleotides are TGTGCCAGCAGCTTAGGGGCCGGACTAGGGGCCGAGACCCAGTACTTC.

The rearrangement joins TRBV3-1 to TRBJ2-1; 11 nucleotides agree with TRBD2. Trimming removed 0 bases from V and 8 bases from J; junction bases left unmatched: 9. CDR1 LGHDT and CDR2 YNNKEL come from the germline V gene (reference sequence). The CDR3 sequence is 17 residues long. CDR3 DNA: TGTGCCAGCAGCCAAGATTTAGCGGGAGGGCCCGTGGATGAGCAGTTCTTC. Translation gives CASSQDLAGGPVDEQFF.

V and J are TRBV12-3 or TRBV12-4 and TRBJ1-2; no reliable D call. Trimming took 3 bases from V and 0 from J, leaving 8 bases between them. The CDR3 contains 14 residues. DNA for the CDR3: TGTGCCAGCAGTTTCTGGCCGTCTAACTATGGCTACACCTTC. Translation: CASSFWPSNYGYTF.

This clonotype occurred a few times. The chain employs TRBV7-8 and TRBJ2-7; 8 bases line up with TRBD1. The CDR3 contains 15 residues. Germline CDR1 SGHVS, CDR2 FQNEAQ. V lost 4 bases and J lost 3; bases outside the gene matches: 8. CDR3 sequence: CASSSDRARFYEQYF. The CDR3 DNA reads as TGTGCCAGCAGCTCGGACAGGGCGCGATTCTACGAGCAGTACTTC. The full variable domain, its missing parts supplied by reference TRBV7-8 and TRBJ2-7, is GAGVSQSPRYKVAKRGQDVALRCDPISGHVSLFWYQQALGQGPEFLTYFQNEAQLDKSGLPSDRFFAERPEGSVSTLKIQRTQQEDSAVYLCASSSDRARFYEQYFGPGTRLTVT.

CDR3 DNA: TGTGCCAGCAGCCTAAGACAGACTGAAGCTTTCTTT. As protein: CASSLRQTEAFF. V and J are TRBV6-1 and TRBJ1-1; D is possibly TRBD1 (5 bases). The germline V and J ends were trimmed by 6 bases and 5 bases, with 10 bases remaining between them. Germline-derived CDR1 and CDR2 are MNHNS and SASEGT. This CDR3 has 12 amino acids.

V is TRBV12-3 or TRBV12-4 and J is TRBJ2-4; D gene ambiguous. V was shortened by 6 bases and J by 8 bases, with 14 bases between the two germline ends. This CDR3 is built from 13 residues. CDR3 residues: CASSPPPIDIQYF. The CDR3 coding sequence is TGTGCCAGCAGCCCCCCCCCGATCGACATTCAGTACTTC.

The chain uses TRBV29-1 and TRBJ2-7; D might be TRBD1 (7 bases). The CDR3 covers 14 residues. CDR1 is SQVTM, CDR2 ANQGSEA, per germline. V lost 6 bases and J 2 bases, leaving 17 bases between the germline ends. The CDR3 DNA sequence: TGCAGCGTAAGGCGAACCAGGGGGGCCTACGAGCAGTACTTC. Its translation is CSVRRTRGAYEQYF.

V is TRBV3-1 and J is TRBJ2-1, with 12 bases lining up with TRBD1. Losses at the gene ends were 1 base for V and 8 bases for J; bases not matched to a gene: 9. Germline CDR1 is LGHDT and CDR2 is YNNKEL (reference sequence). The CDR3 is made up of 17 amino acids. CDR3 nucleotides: TGTGCCAGCAGCCAAGTCCCCCGGGACAGGGGGCATGATGAGCAGTTCTTC. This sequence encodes CASSQVPRDRGHDEQFF.

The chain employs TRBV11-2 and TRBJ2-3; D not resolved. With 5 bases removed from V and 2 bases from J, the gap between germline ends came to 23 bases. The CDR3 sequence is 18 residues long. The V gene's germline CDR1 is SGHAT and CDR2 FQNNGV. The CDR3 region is CASSLKLERQNPTDTQYF. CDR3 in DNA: TGTGCCAGCAGCCTCAAACTGGAACGCCAAAACCCCACAGATACGCAGTATTTT.

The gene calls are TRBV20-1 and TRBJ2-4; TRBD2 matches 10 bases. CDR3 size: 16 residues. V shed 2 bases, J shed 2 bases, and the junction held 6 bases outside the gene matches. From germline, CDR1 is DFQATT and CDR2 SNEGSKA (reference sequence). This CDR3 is CSARFSSGSPKNIQYF. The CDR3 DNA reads TGCAGTGCTAGATTCTCTAGCGGGAGTCCCAAAAACATTCAGTACTTC.

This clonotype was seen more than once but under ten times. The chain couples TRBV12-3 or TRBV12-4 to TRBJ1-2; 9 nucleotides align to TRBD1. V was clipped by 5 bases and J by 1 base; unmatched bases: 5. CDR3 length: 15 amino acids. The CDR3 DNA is TGTGCCAGCAGTCGCGGGACAGGGCGTAACTATGGCTACACCTTC. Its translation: CASSRGTGRNYGYTF.

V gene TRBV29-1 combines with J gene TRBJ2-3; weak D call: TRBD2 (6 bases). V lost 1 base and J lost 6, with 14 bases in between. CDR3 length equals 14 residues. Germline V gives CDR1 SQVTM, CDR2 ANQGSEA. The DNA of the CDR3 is TGCAGCGTTGAAGCCACGGGAGTCGGCGATACGCAGTATTTT. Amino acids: CSVEATGVGDTQYF.

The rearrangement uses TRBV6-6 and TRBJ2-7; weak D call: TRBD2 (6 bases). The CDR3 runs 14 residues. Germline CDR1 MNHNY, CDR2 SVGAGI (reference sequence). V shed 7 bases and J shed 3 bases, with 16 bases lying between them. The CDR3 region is CASTGLTGGYEQYF. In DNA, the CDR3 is TGTGCCAGCACCGGACTAACGGGTGGCTACGAGCAGTACTTC.

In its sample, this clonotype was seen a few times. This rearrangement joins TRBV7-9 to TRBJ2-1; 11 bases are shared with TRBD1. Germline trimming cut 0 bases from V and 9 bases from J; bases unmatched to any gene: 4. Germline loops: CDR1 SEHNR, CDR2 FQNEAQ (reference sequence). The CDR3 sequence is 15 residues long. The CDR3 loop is CASSLASGQGGEQFF. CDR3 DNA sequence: TGTGCCAGCAGCTTAGCCTCGGGACAGGGGGGTGAGCAGTTCTTC.

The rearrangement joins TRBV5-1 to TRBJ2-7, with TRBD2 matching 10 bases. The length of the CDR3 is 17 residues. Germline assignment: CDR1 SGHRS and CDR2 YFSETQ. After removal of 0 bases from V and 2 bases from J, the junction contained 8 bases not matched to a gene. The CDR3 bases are TGCGCCAGCAGCTTGGAGCCCATAGGGACTAGCGCCTACGAGCAGTACTTC. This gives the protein CASSLEPIGTSAYEQYF.